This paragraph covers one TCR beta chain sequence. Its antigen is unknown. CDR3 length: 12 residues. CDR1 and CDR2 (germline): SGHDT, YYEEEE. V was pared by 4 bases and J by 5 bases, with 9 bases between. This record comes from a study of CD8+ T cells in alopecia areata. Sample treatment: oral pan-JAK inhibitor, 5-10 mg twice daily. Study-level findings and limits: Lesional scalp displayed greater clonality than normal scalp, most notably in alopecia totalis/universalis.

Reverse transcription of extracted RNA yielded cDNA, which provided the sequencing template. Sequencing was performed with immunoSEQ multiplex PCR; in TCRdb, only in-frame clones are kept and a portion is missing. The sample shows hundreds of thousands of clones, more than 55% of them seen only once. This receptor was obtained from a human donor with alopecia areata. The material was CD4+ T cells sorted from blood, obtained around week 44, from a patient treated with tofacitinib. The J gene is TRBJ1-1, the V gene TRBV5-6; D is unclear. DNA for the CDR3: TGTGCCAGCAGCGTCATGTCTACTGAAGCTTTCTTT. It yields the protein CASSVMSTEAFF.